Each of the 25 T cell receptor beta chains below was sequenced from the same sample in a study of regulatory T cells in long-lasting Graves disease. Time point of the sample: persistent/refractory GD, antithyroid drugs over 5 years with positive TRAb. Construction of the TCR library relied on RNA isolated from PBMCs. Relying on iRepertoire HTBI primers and Arm-PCR of CDR3 regions, the team built TCR beta libraries. One entry per CDR3 protein results from TCRdb running MiXCR on the multiplex PCR reads. In the table there are roughly 500,000 distinct CDR3 sequences, around 20% of which are singletons. The source was peripheral blood mononuclear cells (PBMCs), collected when the disease was refractory, from a patient treated with antithyroid drugs. The source is a female donor with Graves disease.

This clonotype was seen a handful of times. The chain joins TRBV20-1 to TRBJ2-5; 7 positions match TRBD2. V was pared by 6 bases and J by 7 bases, with 8 bases of the junction left unmatched. Germline V CDR1 and CDR2: DFQATT, SNEGSKA (reference sequence). The CDR3 covers 12 residues. CDR3 residues: CSARGLAVTQYF. The CDR3 nucleotides read TGCAGTGCCCGAGGCCTAGCGGTGACCCAGTACTTC.

This clonotype was counted between two and nine times. The chain employs TRBV27 and TRBJ2-5; D remains ambiguous. Trimming removed 4 bases at V and 2 bases at J, with 11 bases between. The CDR3 loop spans 14 amino acids. In germline, CDR1 is MNHEY, CDR2 SMNVEV (reference sequence). The DNA of the CDR3 is TGTGCCAGCAGTTCACGGCGCCCGCAAGAGACCCAGTACTTC. The encoded protein is CASSSRRPQETQYF.

V is TRBV19 and J is TRBJ2-3; 7 positions match TRBD2. Losses at the gene ends were 5 bases for V and 1 base for J; bases not matched to a gene: 3. The germline gives CDR1 LNHDA, CDR2 SQIVND (reference sequence). The CDR3 has 14 amino acids. CDR3 residues: CASSGAGRTDTQYF. The CDR3 DNA follows: TGTGCCAGTAGTGGAGCGGGGCGCACAGATACGCAGTATTTT.

The chain employs TRBV7-8 and TRBJ2-7; D is unclear. Germline values: CDR1 SGHVS, CDR2 FQNEAQ. The CDR3 sequence is 13 residues long. The V end lost 5 bases, the J end lost 3 bases, and 11 bases lay between the germline ends. DNA for the CDR3: TGTGCCAGCAGCCGCCAGATCGACTACGAGCAGTACTTC. This codes for CASSRQIDYEQYF.

V gene TRBV30 combines with J gene TRBJ2-3, with TRBD2 identical over 9 bases. This CDR3 has 15 amino acids. Per the germline V gene, CDR1 is GTSNPN and CDR2 is SVGIG (reference sequence). V gave up 1 base and J gave up 2 bases; unmatched junction bases: 4. The CDR3 nucleotides are TGTGCCTGGAGTGACAGACTAGCGGCCACAGATACGCAGTATTTT. This gives the protein CAWSDRLAATDTQYF.

J is TRBJ2-1 and V is TRBV6-1; D perhaps matches TRBD1 (6 bases). Germline V gene data show CDR1 as MNHNS and CDR2 as SASEGT. The CDR3 has 15 residues. Between the trimmed V and J ends, which lost 6 bases and 3 bases, there was a span of 15 bases. Here the CDR3 reads CASRVGQSGYNEQFF. CDR3 coding DNA: TGTGCCAGCAGAGTTGGACAGAGTGGCTACAATGAGCAGTTCTTC.

The J gene is TRBJ1-2, the V gene TRBV7-9; weak D call: TRBD1 (5 bases). This CDR3 spans 15 amino acids. CDR1 SEHNR and CDR2 FQNEAQ come from the germline V gene (reference sequence). With 5 bases removed from V and 3 bases from J, the gap between germline ends came to 16 bases. As DNA, the CDR3 is TGTGCCAGCAGCCCTGGCGGGGCTCAACACTATGGCTACACCTTC. It specifies CASSPGGAQHYGYTF.

Many counts were recorded for this clonotype. The genes are TRBV10-2 and TRBJ2-7; TRBD2 matches 10 bases. Germline CDR1 and CDR2: WSHSY and SAAADI. The CDR3 runs to 14 residues. With 4 bases clipped from V and 3 bases from J, the junction kept 3 bases outside the gene matches. DNA for the CDR3: TGCGCCAGCAGTGTCGGACTAGCGGTCTACGAGCAGTACTTC. Its protein is CASSVGLAVYEQYF.

In this sample, this clonotype turned up a few times. The chain joins TRBV20-1 to TRBJ1-2; D perhaps matches TRBD1 (6 bases). Trimming shortened V by 6 bases and J by 2 bases, and 13 bases separated the two germline ends. The V gene's germline CDR1 is DFQATT and CDR2 SNEGSKA (reference sequence). CDR3 length: 13 residues. CDR3 region: CSARTGRNYGYTF. CDR3 DNA sequence: TGCAGTGCACGAACAGGGAGGAACTATGGCTACACCTTC.

In this sample, this clonotype turned up many times. This chain connects TRBV6-5 to TRBJ2-6; 14 bases match TRBD2. The CDR3 sequence is 20 residues long. Trimming took 4 bases from V and 0 from J; bases not matched to a gene: 8. Germline lookup yields CDR1 MNHEY and CDR2 SVGAGI. The CDR3 protein is CASSSPGLAGEFSGANVLTF. The DNA of the CDR3 is TGTGCCAGCAGTTCACCGGGACTAGCGGGAGAGTTCTCTGGGGCCAACGTCCTGACTTTC.

This clonotype was found many times. The V gene is TRBV28, the J gene TRBJ2-7, with no clear D. The CDR3 is made up of 15 amino acids. Germline CDR1 MDHEN, CDR2 SYDVKM. The V end lost 3 bases, the J end lost 2 bases, and 14 bases lay between the germline ends. The DNA for the CDR3 is TGTGCCAGCAGTTTTTTCCTCTCGGGCACCTACGAGCAGTACTTC. It encodes CASSFFLSGTYEQYF.

There are many counts of this clonotype. The chain recombines TRBV6-5 with TRBJ2-7; D call uncertain. The germline V gene encodes CDR1 MNHEY and CDR2 SVGAGI. CDR3 size: 14 residues. The V end was cut by 0 bases, the J end by 2 bases, with 8 bases between. Here the CDR3 reads CASSYSASPYEQYF. The DNA of the CDR3 is TGTGCCAGCAGTTACTCGGCCTCCCCCTACGAGCAGTACTTC.

In regard to this clonotype: The junction does not match germline at one end; this may be a read error. The chain has TRBV30 and TRBJ2-6; 8 bases match TRBD1. In germline, CDR1 is GTSNPN, CDR2 SVGIG (reference sequence). The CDR3 loop spans 15 amino acids. CDR3 sequence (DNA): TGTGCCTGGAGCCGGACAGGGTCGGGGGCCAACGTCCGGACTTTC. Protein product: CAWSRTGSGANVRTF.

This clonotype was seen ten or more times. The rearrangement links TRBV11-2 to TRBJ2-7, with 9 positions matching TRBD2. After removal of 1 base from V and 0 bases from J, the junction contained 7 bases not matched to a gene. This CDR3 is built from 17 residues. Germline CDR1 and CDR2: SGHAT and FQNNGV. CDR3 in amino acids: CASSLGRGRGSSYEQYF. DNA of the CDR3: TGTGCCAGCAGCTTAGGCCGCGGGAGGGGGAGCTCCTACGAGCAGTACTTC.

The chain joins TRBV10-2 to TRBJ2-7; D is ambiguous. V lost 3 bases and J 5 bases, leaving 2 bases between the germline ends. CDR3 length equals 10 residues. Germline CDR1 is WSHSY and CDR2 is SAAADI. CDR3 protein: CASSDDEQYF. The CDR3 coding sequence is TGCGCCAGCAGTGACGACGAGCAGTACTTC.

This clonotype occurred many times. The chain joins TRBV6-1 to TRBJ2-7; maybe TRBD2 (5 bases). CDR1 and CDR2 (germline): MNHNS, SASEGT. The CDR3 has 14 residues. Trimming cost V 4 bases and J 3 bases, with 13 bases left between them. The CDR3 nucleotides read TGTGCCAGCAGTGGAGGGAATTTGATCTACGAGCAGTACTTC. The encoded protein is CASSGGNLIYEQYF.

This clonotype was seen a few times. The DNA of the CDR3 is TGTGCCAGCACCCCCTTGCCAGGAGCCTACGAGCAGTACTTC. The encoded protein is CASTPLPGAYEQYF. The chain uses TRBV6-1 and TRBJ2-7; D ambiguous. CDR3 size: 14 residues. Germline CDR1 and CDR2: MNHNS and SASEGT. Trimming took off 7 bases at V and 2 bases at J, with 15 bases between the two ends.

This clonotype has a count of ten or more. The chain has TRBV28 and TRBJ1-3; D ambiguous. The length of the CDR3 is 15 residues. Germline V gene data show CDR1 as MDHEN and CDR2 as SYDVKM. Trimming took 6 bases from V and 2 from J, leaving 14 bases between them. In DNA form, the CDR3 reads TGTGCCAGCAGACCGGCGGGGAAGGCTGGAAACACCATATATTTT. Translation gives CASRPAGKAGNTIYF.

This clonotype was detected only a few times. This chain uses TRBV24-1 with TRBJ2-5; 11 nucleotides agree with TRBD2. Germline CDR1 is KGHDR and CDR2 is SFDVKD. The ends lost 4 bases at V and 5 bases at J; junction bases unmatched: 11. CDR3 size: 17 residues. In nucleotides, the CDR3 is TGTGCCACCAGTGACCCCACTAGCGGGAGTACTGGGGAGACCCAGTACTTC. Protein product: CATSDPTSGSTGETQYF.

In this sample, this clonotype turned up a few times. In DNA, the CDR3 is TGTGCCAGCAGCCAAGAGTACTTCTTGGGGGAGAACACTGAAGCTTTCTTT. It yields the protein CASSQEYFLGENTEAFF. The rearrangement uses TRBV14 and TRBJ1-1, with a tentative D call TRBD1 (5 bases). Germline-derived CDR1 and CDR2 are SGHDN and FVKESK. The length of the CDR3 is 17 residues. Trimming removed 0 bases at V and 1 base at J, with 15 bases between.

CDR3 sequence: CASSYRDGPNYGYTF. The CDR3 region has the DNA TGCGCCAGCAGCTACAGGGACGGCCCTAACTATGGCTACACCTTC. The rearrangement joins TRBV5-1 to TRBJ1-2, with D possibly matching TRBD1 (6 bases). The CDR3 length is 15 residues. Germline V gene data show CDR1 as SGHRS and CDR2 as YFSETQ. Trimming removed 3 bases at V and 0 bases at J, with 12 bases between.

The V call is TRBV29-1, the J call TRBJ2-7; 8 nucleotides line up with TRBD1. Germline V gives CDR1 SQVTM, CDR2 ANQGSEA. The length of the CDR3 is 15 residues. J was trimmed by 3 bases and V by 0 bases; bases with no gene match: 7. The CDR3 spells CSVEDPQGAVYEQYF. CDR3 coding DNA: TGCAGCGTTGAAGATCCCCAGGGGGCGGTCTACGAGCAGTACTTC.

The chain couples TRBV5-1 to TRBJ1-2, with 8 bases fitting TRBD1. In germline, CDR1 is SGHRS, CDR2 YFSETQ. CDR3 length equals 14 residues. V shed 0 bases, J shed 7 bases, and the junction held 5 bases outside the gene matches. For the CDR3, the DNA is TGCGCCAGCAGCTTGGCGGACAGGGTCGCTGGCTACACCTTC. Its protein product is CASSLADRVAGYTF.

A few counts support this clonotype. The CDR3 DNA follows: TGTGCCAGCAGTTTGATGCCAGGGGGCTGGAACACTGAAGCTTTCTTT. Its protein is CASSLMPGGWNTEAFF. The chain employs TRBV27 and TRBJ1-1; 8 bases align to TRBD1. The CDR3 covers 16 residues. The ends lost 3 bases at V and 1 base at J; junction bases unmatched: 7. Per the germline V gene, CDR1 is MNHEY and CDR2 is SMNVEV (reference sequence).

V usage is TRBV7-3 and J usage is TRBJ1-1; D unclear. Trimming stripped 10 bases from V and 2 bases from J, with 14 bases between. Per germline, CDR1 SGHTA and CDR2 FQGTGA. This CDR3 region has 13 residues. The CDR3 region has the DNA TGTGCCAACAGACCGCCCCTAAACACTGAAGCTTTCTTT. Its translation: CANRPPLNTEAFF.